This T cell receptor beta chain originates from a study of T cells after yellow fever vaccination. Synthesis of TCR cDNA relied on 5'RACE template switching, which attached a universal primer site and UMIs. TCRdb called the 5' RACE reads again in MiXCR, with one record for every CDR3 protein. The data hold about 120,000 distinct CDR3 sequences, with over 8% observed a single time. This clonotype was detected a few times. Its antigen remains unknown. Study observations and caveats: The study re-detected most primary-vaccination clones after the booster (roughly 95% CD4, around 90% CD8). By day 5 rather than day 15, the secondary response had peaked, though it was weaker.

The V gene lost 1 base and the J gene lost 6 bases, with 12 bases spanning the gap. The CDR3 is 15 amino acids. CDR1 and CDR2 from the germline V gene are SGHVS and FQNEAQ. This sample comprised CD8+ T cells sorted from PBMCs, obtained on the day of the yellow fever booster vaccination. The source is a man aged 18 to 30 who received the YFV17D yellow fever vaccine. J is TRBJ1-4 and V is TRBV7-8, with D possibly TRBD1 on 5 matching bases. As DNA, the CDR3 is TGTGCCAGCAGCTTAGAAGGGACGGACTATGAAAAACTGTTTTTT. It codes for CASSLEGTDYEKLFF.